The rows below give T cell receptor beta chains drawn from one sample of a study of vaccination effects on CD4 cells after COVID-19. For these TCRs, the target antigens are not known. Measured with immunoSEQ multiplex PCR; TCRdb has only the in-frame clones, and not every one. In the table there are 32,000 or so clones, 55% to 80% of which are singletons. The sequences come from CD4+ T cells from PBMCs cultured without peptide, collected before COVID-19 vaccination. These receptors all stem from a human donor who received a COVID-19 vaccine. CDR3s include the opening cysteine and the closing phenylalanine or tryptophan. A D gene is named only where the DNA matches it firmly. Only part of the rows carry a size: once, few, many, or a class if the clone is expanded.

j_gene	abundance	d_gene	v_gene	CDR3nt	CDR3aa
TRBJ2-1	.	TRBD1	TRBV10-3	TGTGCCATCAACGAAGGGACAGGACGGAATGAGCAGTTCTTC	CAINEGTGRNEQFF
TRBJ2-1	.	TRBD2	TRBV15	TGTGCCACCAGCGCGGGACTAGAGGGCAATGAGCAGTTCTTC	CATSAGLEGNEQFF
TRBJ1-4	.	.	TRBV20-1	TGCAGTGCCCCAGGCCCAAAACTGTTTTTT	CSAPGPKLFF
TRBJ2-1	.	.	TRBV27	TGTGCCAGCAGTTTATTATGGCGAAATGAGCAGTTCTTC	CASSLLWRNEQFF
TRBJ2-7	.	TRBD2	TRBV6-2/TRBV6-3	TGTGCCAGCAGTTACCACAGCACAACTAGCGGGAGGGCCGGCTACGAGCAGTACTTC	CASSYHSTTSGRAGYEQYF
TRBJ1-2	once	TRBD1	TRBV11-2	TGTGCCAGCAGCTTCATCGGGACAGCATATGGCTACACCTTC	CASSFIGTAYGYTF
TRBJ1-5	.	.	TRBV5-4	TGTGCCAGCAGCTTGGAGTGGGATCAGCCCCAGCATTTT	CASSLEWDQPQHF
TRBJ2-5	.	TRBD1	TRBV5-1	TGCGCCAGCAGCAGGGACAGGGCGACGCGGGAGACCCAGTACTTC	CASSRDRATRETQYF
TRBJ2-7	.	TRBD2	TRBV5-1	TGCGCCAGCAGCTTGTTACTAGCGGGCTCCTACGAGCAGTACTTC	CASSLLLAGSYEQYF
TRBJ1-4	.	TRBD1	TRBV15	TGTGCCACCAGCAGAGAGTCAGGGACAGGGGCGGAAAAACTGTTTTTT	CATSRESGTGAEKLFF
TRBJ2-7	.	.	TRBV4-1	TGCGCCAGCAGCCAAGATCAGGGCTTGTGGGACGAGCAGTACTTC	CASSQDQGLWDEQYF
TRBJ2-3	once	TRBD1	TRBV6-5	TGTGCCAGCAACGAGGACAGGGATCGTAATACGCAGTATTTT	CASNEDRDRNTQYF
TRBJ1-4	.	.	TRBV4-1	TGCGCCAGCAGCCAAGATCCTACAGACGGCGCAACTAATGAAAAACTGTTTTTT	CASSQDPTDGATNEKLFF
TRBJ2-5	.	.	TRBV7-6	TGTGCCAGCAGCCCAAGGGGAGGCGGGGGCGGATTCGGGGAGACCCAGTACTTC	CASSPRGGGGGFGETQYF
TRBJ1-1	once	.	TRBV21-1	TGTGCCAGCAGCAAAGTGGTCTTGGGCTCGGGTTTTGAAGCTTTCTTT	CASSKVVLGSGFEAFF
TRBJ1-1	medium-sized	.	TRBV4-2	TGTGCCAGCAGCCAAGATTGGGAGGGATTAGTTGAAGCTTTCTTT	CASSQDWEGLVEAFF
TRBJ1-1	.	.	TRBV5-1	TGCGCCAGCAGCTTGGGTCAGGCCCCTGGGAACACTGAAGCTTTCTTT	CASSLGQAPGNTEAFF
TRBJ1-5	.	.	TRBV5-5	TGTGCCAGCAGCTTGGCGACAACCCTCAATCAGCCCCAGCATTTT	CASSLATTLNQPQHF